The TCR beta chain under discussion was sequenced for a study of T cell responses to AZD1222 COVID-19 vaccine. This clone is a singleton in its sample. No antigen is known for it. Here immunoSEQ multiplex PCR was the method, and the copy in TCRdb shows in-frame clones only, minus some. The sample carries over 50,000 clones, approximately 80% recorded once. Study outcomes and limitations: Clonal diversity may have been underestimated, and the donors were mostly white British, with more females than males.

The sample was peripheral blood, taken 28 days after the second AZD1222 dose. The TCR originated in an adult who received the AZD1222 COVID-19 vaccine.

Here the CDR3 reads CASSPPRGLAKNIQYF. The CDR3, as DNA: TGTGCCAGCTCACCACCGCGAGGGTTAGCCAAAAACATTCAGTACTTC. J is TRBJ2-4 and V is TRBV18, with D possibly matching TRBD2 (5 bases). Trimming cost V 0 bases and J 0 bases, with 9 bases left between them. Germline V gene sequence: CDR1 KGHSH, CDR2 LQKENI. The length of the CDR3 is 16 residues.